The 11 T cell receptor beta chains in this list originate from one sample, sequenced in a study of blood T cell repertoires in COVID-19. Clones were read by immunoSEQ multiplex PCR, and TCRdb kept only the in-frame ones, dropping some. The table lists approximately 210,000 clones, more than 70% of them singletons. Input material: peripheral blood. The receptors originated from a woman aged 40 to 50 who had recovered from COVID-19.

This clone has a handful of counts. The rearrangement joins TRBV19 to TRBJ2-2; 7 positions agree with TRBD2. Germline V gene data show CDR1 as LNHDA and CDR2 as SQIVND (reference sequence). The V segment lost 3 bases and the J segment 2 bases; nucleotides outside the gene matches: 6. This CDR3 comprises 16 residues. The chain's CDR3 is CASSITASGNTGELFF. Here the CDR3 DNA reads TGTGCCAGTAGTATCACGGCTAGCGGTAACACCGGGGAGCTGTTTTTT.

The genes are TRBV7-8 and TRBJ2-5; perhaps TRBD1 as D (6 bases). The CDR3 spans 13 residues. The germline V and J ends were trimmed by 5 bases and 5 bases, with 12 bases remaining between them. In germline, CDR1 is SGHVS, CDR2 FQNEAQ. CDR3 sequence (DNA): TGTGCCAGCAGCCGACAGGTTGGGGAGACCCAGTACTTC. Translated, it gives CASSRQVGETQYF.

The chain recombines TRBV19 with TRBJ1-1, with a weak D call TRBD1 (6 bases). The germline gives CDR1 LNHDA, CDR2 SQIVND (reference sequence). The CDR3 is 13 amino acids. Trimming shortened V by 2 bases and J by 5 bases, and 9 bases separated the two germline ends. The CDR3 sequence is CASSIPGETEAFF. The CDR3, as DNA: TGTGCCAGTAGTATACCAGGGGAAACTGAAGCTTTCTTT.

This clone was seen only once. CDR3: CASSDDRGAGYTF. The CDR3 region has the DNA TGCGCCAGCAGCGACGACAGGGGGGCTGGCTACACCTTC. The chain combines TRBV5-1 with TRBJ1-2; the match to TRBD1 covers 9 bases. This CDR3 spans 13 amino acids. V lost 4 bases, J lost 7 bases, and 5 bases stayed unmatched. Germline-derived CDR1 and CDR2 are SGHRS and YFSETQ.

The chain couples TRBV7-2 to TRBJ2-7; TRBD1 matches at 9 bases. Germline V gene data show CDR1 as SGHTA and CDR2 as FQGNSA. CDR3 length equals 14 residues. J gave up 5 bases and V 5 bases, and 7 bases lay outside the gene matches. The CDR3 sequence: CASSPGTGLDEQYF. CDR3 DNA sequence: TGTGCCAGCAGCCCCGGGACAGGGCTGGACGAGCAGTACTTC.

This clone has just one count. The chain links TRBV19 to TRBJ2-7; 7 bases line up with TRBD2. V was pared by 10 bases and J by 6 bases, with 12 bases of the junction left unmatched. The CDR3 is 13 residues long. Germline CDR1 and CDR2: LNHDA and SQIVND (reference sequence). CDR3 residues: CATSSTGGIEQYF. In DNA form, the CDR3 reads TGTGCCACTAGCTCAACGGGAGGCATCGAGCAGTACTTC.

The V gene is TRBV12-5, the J gene TRBJ1-1, with D uncertain. V lost 2 bases and J lost 2, with 12 bases in between. The CDR3 has 15 amino acids. Germline V gene lookup returns CDR1 LGHNT and CDR2 FRNRAP. DNA for the CDR3: TGTGCTAGTGGTTTGCCCGCGGGCCTTAACACTGAAGCTTTCTTT. Protein sequence: CASGLPAGLNTEAFF.

This clone appeared once. V gene TRBV4-2 combines with J gene TRBJ2-1; perhaps TRBD2 as D (6 bases). Trimming shortened V by 0 bases and J by 0 bases, and 12 bases separated the two germline ends. Germline loops: CDR1 LGHNA, CDR2 YNFKEQ. The CDR3 runs to 17 residues. Written as DNA, the CDR3 is TGTGCCAGCAGCCAAGAGGCCGGGAGCCTCTCCTACAATGAGCAGTTCTTC. It codes for CASSQEAGSLSYNEQFF.

The rearrangement uses TRBV7-9 and TRBJ2-1; D is unresolved. CDR3 size: 14 residues. V was shortened by 0 bases and J by 12 bases, with 15 bases between the two germline ends. Germline V gene sequence: CDR1 SEHNR, CDR2 FQNEAQ (reference sequence). In DNA, the CDR3 is TGTGCCAGCAGCTTAGCCCCGGAGTCCGTCTGGCAGTTCTTC. It yields the protein CASSLAPESVWQFF.

The chain uses TRBV7-6 and TRBJ1-1; D is perhaps TRBD1 (6 bases). CDR1 is SGHVS, CDR2 FNYEAQ, per germline. The V end lost 5 bases, the J end lost 9 bases, and 10 bases lay between the germline ends. The CDR3 consists of 11 residues. The CDR3 nucleotides are TGTGCCAGCAGCCCCGGACAGAAAGCTTTCTTT. Protein product: CASSPGQKAFF.

This clone has a single count. This chain connects TRBV10-3 to TRBJ2-3; TRBD2 agrees at 8 bases. The germline V gene has CDR1 ENHRY and CDR2 SYGVKD. The CDR3 spans 15 residues. Trimming took 3 bases from V and 6 from J; bases not matched to a gene: 8. This chain's CDR3 is CAISDPAGAADTQYF. The CDR3 DNA sequence: TGTGCCATCAGTGATCCAGCGGGAGCGGCCGATACGCAGTATTTT.